This T cell receptor beta chain is drawn from a study of shared clonotypes between healthy human individuals. Study-level points and caveats: The generation probabilities recorded for non-shared clonotypes fell below those of clonotypes shared by all four donors.

Trimming cost V 3 bases and J 1 base, with 14 bases left between them. The CDR3 is 15 residues long. In the case of this clone: What it binds is not known.

Donors were Caucasian adults residing in Nashville, Tennessee, USA. Researchers divided each subset's genomic DNA evenly across several immunoSEQ plates. The protocol was immunoSEQ multiplex PCR, while the TCRdb copy is restricted to in-frame clones and leaves out a portion. The sample comprises approximately 2.4 million clones, approximately 96% of which are singletons, and roughly 0.13% rests with the top ten. The chain recombines TRBV5-3 with TRBJ2-7; TRBD1 might be the D (6 bases). TRBV5-3 has ORF status, its function being uncertain. This TCR was sampled from a man aged 18-30 years in good health. The sample taken for sequencing was naive CD4+ T cells sorted from blood. Subset meaning: CD45RA+ positively selected. The CDR3 DNA reads as TGTGCCAGAAGCTGTGGGGGCCCTCCTTCCTACGAGCAGTACTTC. Amino acids: CARSCGGPPSYEQYF.